This T cell receptor beta chain emerged from a study of cytomegalovirus exposure and HLA in healthy donors. Whole-study findings and limits: There were some public TCRs occurring in many donors, but most TCR sequences were rare. The only immune exposure information that was available was CMV serostatus. Analysis was carried out at a later point, and it linked a missense DCLRE1C variant to TCR beta V- and J-gene trimming. HLA alleles were associated with 15,000 to 20,000 TCR beta sequences in a later analysis at 0.05 false discovery rate.

The V and J ends lost 8 bases and 1 base, in that order; junction bases with no gene match: 9. The CDR3 covers 15 residues. Germline CDR1 is SQVTM and CDR2 is ANQGSEA. PCR involved 60 Vbeta and 13 Jbeta primers. The protocol was immunoSEQ multiplex PCR, while the TCRdb copy is restricted to in-frame clones and leaves out a portion. The data show under 35,000 clones, about 65% seen once. Regarding this clone: Its antigen remains unidentified.

The chain employs TRBV29-1 and TRBJ2-1, with TRBD1 matching over 9 bases. The sample taken for sequencing was PBMCs. The sequence was obtained from a man aged 50 or older in good health and CMV-seropositive. Written as DNA, the CDR3 is TGCAGCATACAGAAGACAGGGGGTTCCTACAATGAGCAGTTCTTC. This translates into CSIQKTGGSYNEQFF.